The present T cell receptor (beta chain) was sequenced within a study of CD8+ T cells in alopecia areata. Study context: Patients took tofacitinib for 6 to 18 months, followed by 6 drug-free months. Notes on the study in general: The study found higher clonality in lesional than normal scalp, especially in alopecia totalis/universalis.

Sequencing relied on a cDNA template that was reverse transcribed from extracted RNA. The method was immunoSEQ multiplex PCR; TCRdb's version includes in-frame clones alone and lacks a portion of them. The repertoire holds just under 65,000 clones, with just over 45% as singletons. Germline values: CDR1 MNHEY, CDR2 SMNVEV (reference sequence). The V gene lost 0 bases and the J gene lost 3 bases, with 9 bases spanning the gap. This CDR3 comprises 14 residues. As to treatment: oral pan-JAK inhibitor, 5-10 mg twice daily. About this clone itself: Its target is unknown.

This TCR came from a human donor with alopecia areata. The starting material was CD8+ T cells sorted from blood, obtained between weeks 36 and 40, from a patient treated with tofacitinib. The V gene is TRBV27, the J gene TRBJ2-7; weak D call: TRBD1 (6 bases). The CDR3 sequence is CASSLSGHYYEQYF. In nucleotides, the CDR3 is TGTGCCAGCAGTTTATCGGGACACTACTACGAGCAGTACTTC.